This T cell receptor (beta chain) emerged from a study of cytomegalovirus exposure and HLA in healthy donors. The germline V gene encodes CDR1 SGHDT and CDR2 YYEEEE. Ends included, the CDR3 has 13 residues. PCR primers comprised 60 Vbeta and 13 Jbeta primers. Clones were read by immunoSEQ multiplex PCR, and TCRdb kept only the in-frame ones, dropping some. Found here are 110,000 to 150,000 clones, about 75% of them singletons; the top ten hold around 1.7%. This clone was picked up a small number of times. Its cognate antigen is unknown. The CDR3 end shows no conserved phenylalanine or tryptophan, and so a read error is likely. Because the CDR3's place on the DNA is in doubt, the DNA is left out and the CDR3 is given as listed by TCRdb. Notes on the study in general: Reportedly, TCR beta sequences accurately predicted HLA-A and HLA-B alleles in most subjects. A later analysis linked a missense variant in DCLRE1C to the trimming of TCR beta V and J genes. Within an earlier analysis, most TCR beta V segments proved productive either about 90% or about 30% of the time. In a later analysis, specific HLA alleles were associated with around 17,000 TCR beta sequences at a 0.05 false discovery rate.

The sequence was collected from a woman in her 30s in good health and CMV-seronegative. The chain employs TRBV5-6 and TRBJ2-7; the table's D gene call, TRBD2, was not cross checked with the DNA. The material sequenced was PBMCs. The CDR3: CASSQAGTEKVVA.